A few counts support the clone carrying this T cell receptor (beta chain). Different DNA sequences within this sample yield the same CDR3. Repertoires were generated with immunoSEQ multiplex PCR, while TCRdb's copy carries only in-frame clones and drops some. Found here are around 2,000,000 clones, roughly 96% of them singletons; the top ten hold 0.1% to 0.15%. The record originates from a study of shared clonotypes between healthy human individuals. CDR1 and CDR2 from the germline V gene are MNHEY and SVGAGI. Between the trimmed V and J ends, which lost 5 bases and 0 bases, there was a span of 7 bases. The CDR3 contains 13 residues.

The rearrangement links TRBV6-5 to TRBJ1-1; possible D gene TRBD1, 5 bases. The sequenced material came from naive CD4+ T cells sorted from blood. Subset in this sample: CD45RA+ positively selected. The source of this sequence is a man aged 18-30 years in good health. In DNA, the CDR3 is TGTGCCAGCAGTACAGGATTGAACACTGAAGCTTTCTTT. This translates into CASSTGLNTEAFF.